This paragraph reports one TCR beta chain. With V trimmed by 5 bases and J by 7 bases, 12 bases remained unmatched. The CDR3 is made up of 16 amino acids. The V gene's germline CDR1 is SGHTA and CDR2 FQGNSA. Per the authors' pipeline: Estimation of nucleated cell counts relied on the amplification of reference gene primers. Some clones are missing from TCRdb's copy, which holds only in-frame ones; the method was immunoSEQ multiplex PCR. The V and J calls and the clone size are those of that table, but D and trimming were determined from the DNA. The sample includes more than 250,000 clones, 65% to 90% of them seen just once. The data were obtained in a study of blood T cell repertoires in COVID-19. Study background: Spain, Italy and the United States supplied samples that represented acute and convalescent COVID-19. From T cells, B-cell-depleted T cells, or PBMCs came the material, which was cDNA or gDNA.

This sequence joins TRBV7-2 and TRBJ2-2; 8 positions agree with TRBD1. The material sequenced was peripheral blood. The receptor's source is a man in his fifties or sixties with active or convalescent COVID-19. The CDR3 DNA is TGTGCCAGCAGCCGCACTGGACAGGGTGGAGTCGGGGAGCTGTTTTTT. Its translation: CASSRTGQGGVGELFF.